This record covers a single T cell receptor (beta chain). The target of this receptor is not known. It has no much larger one-base neighbor in the sample; base qualities were not kept. V is trimmed back by 7 bases and J by 3 bases, and the junction contains 11 bases that no gene match accounts for. CDR1 MDHEN and CDR2 SYDVKM are derived from the germline V gene. Measured from the cysteine to the phenylalanine, the CDR3 is 15 residues long. CDR3 DNA is the only sequence kept; it has 45 bases, read in frame from the first base. This sample is part of a study of T cell changes during pregnancy in multiple sclerosis (dated by TCRdb to the late 2010s). Background on the whole study: The study looked at changes in the T cell repertoire across pregnancy in women with multiple sclerosis.

The receptor library was made with the immunoSEQ multiplex PCR assay. Entries here come from immuneACCESS through TCRdb and include only in-frame sequences with V and J called. Some clones fail to appear in such tables; in the studies checked, an unresolved V gene covers under half of the shortfall, and the cause of the remainder is unknown. The sample contains about 47,000 clones, more than 85% of them found a single time. The biggest ten clones account for 2% to 2.5% of the sample. Recombination linked TRBV28 to TRBJ2-7; 8 junctional bases match TRBD2. This specimen consisted of peripheral blood, obtained in the third trimester of pregnancy. The sequence was obtained from a female donor with multiple sclerosis, enrolled in a pregnancy study. The CDR3 region: CASTPASSGSYEQYF. Read as DNA, the sequence is TGTGCCAGCACCCCCGCGAGCAGCGGGAGCTACGAGCAGTACTTC.